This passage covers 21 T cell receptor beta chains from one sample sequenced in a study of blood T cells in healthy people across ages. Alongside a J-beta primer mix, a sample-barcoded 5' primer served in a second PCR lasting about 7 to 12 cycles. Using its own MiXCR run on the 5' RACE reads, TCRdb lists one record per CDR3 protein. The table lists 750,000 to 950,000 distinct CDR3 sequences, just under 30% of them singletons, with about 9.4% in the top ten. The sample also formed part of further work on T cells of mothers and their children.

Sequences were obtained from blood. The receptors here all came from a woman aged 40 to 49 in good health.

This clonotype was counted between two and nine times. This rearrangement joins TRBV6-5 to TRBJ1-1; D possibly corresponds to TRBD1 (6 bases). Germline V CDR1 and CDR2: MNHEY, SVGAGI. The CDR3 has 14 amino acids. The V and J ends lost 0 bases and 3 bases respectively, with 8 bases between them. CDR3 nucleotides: TGTGCCAGCAGTTACTCTGAGGGGGACACTGAAGCTTTCTTT. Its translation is CASSYSEGDTEAFF.

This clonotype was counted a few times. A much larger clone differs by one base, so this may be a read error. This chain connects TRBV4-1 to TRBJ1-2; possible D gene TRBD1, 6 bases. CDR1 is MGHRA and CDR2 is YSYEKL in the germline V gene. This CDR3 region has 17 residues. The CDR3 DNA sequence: TGCGCCGGCAGCCAATTTTTGGTAATGGACAGCAAATATGGCTACACCTTC. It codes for CAGSQFLVMDSKYGYTF.

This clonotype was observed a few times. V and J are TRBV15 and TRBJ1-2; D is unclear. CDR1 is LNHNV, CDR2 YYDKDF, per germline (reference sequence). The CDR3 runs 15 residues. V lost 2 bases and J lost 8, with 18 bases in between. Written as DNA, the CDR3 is TGTGCCACCAGCAGACAAGGAAGGTGGGAGAAGGGCTACACCTTC. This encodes CATSRQGRWEKGYTF.

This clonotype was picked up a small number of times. The CDR3 nucleotides are TGCGCCAGCAGCTTGGTTGTGAGGAGGGACACTGAAGCTTTCTTT. Amino acids: CASSLVVRRDTEAFF. The rearrangement links TRBV5-1 to TRBJ1-1; D is uncertain. The germline V and J ends were trimmed by 0 bases and 3 bases, with 12 bases remaining between them. CDR3 length equals 15 residues. Germline V CDR1 and CDR2: SGHRS, YFSETQ.

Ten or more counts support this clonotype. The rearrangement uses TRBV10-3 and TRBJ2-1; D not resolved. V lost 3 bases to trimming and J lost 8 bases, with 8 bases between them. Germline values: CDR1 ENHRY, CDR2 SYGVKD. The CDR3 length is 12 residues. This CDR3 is CAISDSFDEQFF. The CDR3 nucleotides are TGTGCCATCAGTGACAGTTTTGATGAGCAGTTCTTC.

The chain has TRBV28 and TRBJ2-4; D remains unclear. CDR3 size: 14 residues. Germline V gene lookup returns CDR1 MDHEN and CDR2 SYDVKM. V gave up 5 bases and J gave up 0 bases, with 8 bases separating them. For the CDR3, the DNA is TGTGCCAGCAGTCCCCTCCTAGCCAAAAACATTCAGTACTTC. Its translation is CASSPLLAKNIQYF.

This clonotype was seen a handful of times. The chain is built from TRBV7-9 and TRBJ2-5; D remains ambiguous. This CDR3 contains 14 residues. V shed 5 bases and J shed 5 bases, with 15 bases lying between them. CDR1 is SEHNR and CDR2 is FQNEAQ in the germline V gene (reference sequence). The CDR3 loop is CASSPPLPRETQYF. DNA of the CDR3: TGTGCCAGCAGCCCCCCCTTGCCTCGGGAGACCCAGTACTTC. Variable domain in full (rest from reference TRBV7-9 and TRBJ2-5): DTGVSQNPRHKITKRGQNVTFRCDPISEHNRLYWYRQTLGQGPEFLTYFQNEAQLEKSRLLSDRFSAERPKGSFSTLEIQRTEQGDSAMYLCASSPPLPRETQYFGPGTRLLVL.

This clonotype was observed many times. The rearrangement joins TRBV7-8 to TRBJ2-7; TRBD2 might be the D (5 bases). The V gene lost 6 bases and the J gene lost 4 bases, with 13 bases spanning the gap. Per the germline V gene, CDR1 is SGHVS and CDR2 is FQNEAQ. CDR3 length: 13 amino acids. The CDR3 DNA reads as TGTGCCAGCAGTCGATCGAGGGTTTACGAGCAGTACTTC. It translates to CASSRSRVYEQYF.

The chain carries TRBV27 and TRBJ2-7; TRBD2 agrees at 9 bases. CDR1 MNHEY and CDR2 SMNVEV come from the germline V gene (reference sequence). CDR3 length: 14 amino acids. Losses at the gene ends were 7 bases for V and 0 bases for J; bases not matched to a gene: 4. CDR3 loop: CASKYSGSSYEQYF. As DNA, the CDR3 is TGTGCCAGCAAATATAGCGGGAGCTCCTACGAGCAGTACTTC.

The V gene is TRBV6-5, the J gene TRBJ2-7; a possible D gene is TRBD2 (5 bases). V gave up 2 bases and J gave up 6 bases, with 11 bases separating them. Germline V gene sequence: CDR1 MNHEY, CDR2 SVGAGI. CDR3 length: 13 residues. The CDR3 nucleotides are TGTGCCAGCAGTTACCCCGGGGATCCCGAGCAGTACTTC. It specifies CASSYPGDPEQYF.

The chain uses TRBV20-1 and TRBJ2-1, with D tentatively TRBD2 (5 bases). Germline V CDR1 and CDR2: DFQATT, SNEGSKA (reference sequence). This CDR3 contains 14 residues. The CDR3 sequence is CRGERGRSYNEQFF. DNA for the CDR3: TGCAGGGGTGAACGGGGTCGGTCCTACAATGAGCAGTTCTTC.

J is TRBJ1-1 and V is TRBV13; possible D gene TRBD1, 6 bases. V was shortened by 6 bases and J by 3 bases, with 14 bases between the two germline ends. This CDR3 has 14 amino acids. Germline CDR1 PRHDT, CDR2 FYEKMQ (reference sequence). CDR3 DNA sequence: TGTGCCAGCAGTCAGGACAGAGTGTACACTGAAGCTTTCTTT. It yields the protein CASSQDRVYTEAFF.

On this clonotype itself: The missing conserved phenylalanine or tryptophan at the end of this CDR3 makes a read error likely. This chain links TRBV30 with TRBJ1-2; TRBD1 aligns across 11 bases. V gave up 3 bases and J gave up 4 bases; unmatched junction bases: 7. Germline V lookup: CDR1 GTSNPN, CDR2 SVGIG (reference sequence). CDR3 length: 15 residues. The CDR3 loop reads CAWSTGTGGIYGYTC. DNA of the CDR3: TGTGCCTGGAGCACGGGGACAGGGGGAATCTATGGCTACACCTGC.

The CDR3 is CSARDGDRTDTQYF. DNA of the CDR3: TGCAGTGCTAGAGATGGGGACAGAACAGATACGCAGTATTTT. The rearrangement links TRBV20-1 to TRBJ2-3; 7 nucleotides align to TRBD1. V was clipped by 0 bases and J by 3 bases; unmatched bases: 3. This CDR3 is 14 amino acids long. Per the germline V gene, CDR1 is DFQATT and CDR2 is SNEGSKA (reference sequence).

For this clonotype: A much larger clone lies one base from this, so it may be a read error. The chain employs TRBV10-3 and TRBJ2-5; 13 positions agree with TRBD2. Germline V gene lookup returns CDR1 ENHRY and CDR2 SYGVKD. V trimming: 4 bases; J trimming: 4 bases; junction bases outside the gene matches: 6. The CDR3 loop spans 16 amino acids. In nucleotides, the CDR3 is TGTGCCATCAGTGGGAAACGACTAGCGGGGGGAGAGACCCAGTACTTC. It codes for CAISGKRLAGGETQYF.

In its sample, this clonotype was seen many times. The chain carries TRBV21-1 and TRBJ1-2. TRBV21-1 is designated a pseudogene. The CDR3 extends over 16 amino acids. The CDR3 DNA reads TGTGCCAGCAGCACAGTGGGGACGGCCACTAACTATGGCTACACCTTC. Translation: CASSTVGTATNYGYTF.

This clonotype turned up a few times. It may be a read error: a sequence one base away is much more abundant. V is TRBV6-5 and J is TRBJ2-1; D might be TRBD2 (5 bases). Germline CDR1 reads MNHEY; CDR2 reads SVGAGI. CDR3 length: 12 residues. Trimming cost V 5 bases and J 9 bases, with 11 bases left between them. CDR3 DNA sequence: TGTGCCAGCAGTGCCGGCGGAGGTGAGCAGTTCTTC. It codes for CASSAGGGEQFF.

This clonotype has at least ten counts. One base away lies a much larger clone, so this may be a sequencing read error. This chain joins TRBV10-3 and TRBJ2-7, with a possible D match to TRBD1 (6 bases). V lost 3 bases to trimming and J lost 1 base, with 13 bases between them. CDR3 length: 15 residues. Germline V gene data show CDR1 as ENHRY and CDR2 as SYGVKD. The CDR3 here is CAISDWGTPSYEQYF. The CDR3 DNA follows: TGTGCCATCAGTGATTGGGGGACACCTTCCTACGAGCAGTACTTC.

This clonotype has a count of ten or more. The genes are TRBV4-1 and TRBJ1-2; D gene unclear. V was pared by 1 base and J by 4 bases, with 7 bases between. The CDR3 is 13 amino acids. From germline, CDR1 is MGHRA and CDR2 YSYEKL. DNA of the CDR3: TGCGCCAGCAGCCAAGCGAGCTTCTATGGCTACACCTTC. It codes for CASSQASFYGYTF.

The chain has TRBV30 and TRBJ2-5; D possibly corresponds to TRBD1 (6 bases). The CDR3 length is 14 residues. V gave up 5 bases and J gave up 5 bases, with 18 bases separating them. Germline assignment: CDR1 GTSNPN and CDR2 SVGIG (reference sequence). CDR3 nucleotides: TGTGCCTGGTGCAGGGGCCTCCAAGGGGAGACCCAGTACTTC. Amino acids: CAWCRGLQGETQYF.

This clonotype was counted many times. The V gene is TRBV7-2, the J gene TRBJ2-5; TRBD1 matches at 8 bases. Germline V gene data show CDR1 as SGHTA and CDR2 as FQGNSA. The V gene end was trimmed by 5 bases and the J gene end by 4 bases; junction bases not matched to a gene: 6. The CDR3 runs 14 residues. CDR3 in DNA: TGTGCCAGCAGCAGGACAGGGACGTTAGAGACCCAGTACTTC. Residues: CASSRTGTLETQYF.